A selection of T cell receptor beta chains follows, all from one sample in a study of cytomegalovirus exposure and HLA in healthy donors. This table comes from immunoSEQ multiplex PCR, and its TCRdb copy is limited to in-frame clones, with some not included. This sample has approximately 70,000 clones, with 74% found just once. Sequencing was done on a sample of PBMCs. Every receptor here comes from a woman aged 55-69 years in good health and CMV-seropositive. Each CDR3 is given with its conserved first and last residue. A D gene is named only where the DNA matches it firmly. Where a row states a size, it is once, few, many or the class of an expanded clone; other rows omit it.

V gene: TRBV30
J gene: TRBJ2-5
D gene: TRBD2
clone size: NA
CDR3 DNA: TGTGCCTGGAGTGGACTAGCGAAGACCCAGTACTTC
CDR3 protein: CAWSGLAKTQYF

V gene: TRBV6-1
J gene: TRBJ2-5
D gene: NA
clone size: NA
CDR3 DNA: TGTGCCAGCAGACTCCAGGGCGGGGAAGAGACCCAGTACTTC
CDR3 protein: CASRLQGGEETQYF

V gene: TRBV29-1
J gene: TRBJ2-7
D gene: TRBD2
clone size: NA
CDR3 DNA: TGCAGCGTCCAAAGCGGGGCCTACGAGCAGTACTTC
CDR3 protein: CSVQSGAYEQYF

V gene: TRBV6-5
J gene: TRBJ1-2
D gene: TRBD1
clone size: NA
CDR3 DNA: TGTGCCAGCAGAACAGGGGTATTCTATGGCTACACCTTC
CDR3 protein: CASRTGVFYGYTF

V gene: TRBV2
J gene: TRBJ1-2
D gene: NA
clone size: NA
CDR3 DNA: TGTGCCAGCAGTGAACGGGGATATTATGGCTACACCTTC
CDR3 protein: CASSERGYYGYTF

V gene: TRBV29-1
J gene: TRBJ1-2
D gene: NA
clone size: NA
CDR3 DNA: TGCACCGTTCAGAGACAGCTCTATGGCTACACCTTC
CDR3 protein: CTVQRQLYGYTF

V gene: TRBV5-1
J gene: TRBJ1-1
D gene: TRBD1
clone size: few
CDR3 DNA: TGCGCCAGCAGCTTACAGGGGGCGATCACTGAAGCTTTCTTT
CDR3 protein: CASSLQGAITEAFF

V gene: TRBV27
J gene: TRBJ1-6
D gene: TRBD1
clone size: NA
CDR3 DNA: TGTGCCAGCAGCTGGACAGGAACTAATTCACCCCTCCACTTT
CDR3 protein: CASSWTGTNSPLHF

V gene: TRBV29-1
J gene: TRBJ1-4
D gene: TRBD1
clone size: NA
CDR3 DNA: TGCAGCGTTCGGGACAGGGTACGACTGTTTTTT
CDR3 protein: CSVRDRVRLFF

V gene: TRBV27
J gene: TRBJ1-2
D gene: TRBD1
clone size: NA
CDR3 DNA: TGTGCCAGCAGATTACAGGGGTCCAATGGCTACACCTTC
CDR3 protein: CASRLQGSNGYTF

V gene: TRBV2
J gene: TRBJ1-2
D gene: TRBD1
clone size: NA
CDR3 DNA: TGTGCCAGCGGGGACAGGGGGAACTATGGCTACACCTTC
CDR3 protein: CASGDRGNYGYTF

V gene: TRBV7-9
J gene: TRBJ2-2
D gene: NA
clone size: few
CDR3 DNA: TGTGCCAGCAGCTTCGGGTCTTGGACGAACACCGGGGAGCTGTTTTTT
CDR3 protein: CASSFGSWTNTGELFF

V gene: TRBV2
J gene: TRBJ1-5
D gene: TRBD1
clone size: NA
CDR3 DNA: TGTGCCAGAGGAGGACAGGGACGCAATCAGCCCCAGCATTTT
CDR3 protein: CARGGQGRNQPQHF

V gene: TRBV2
J gene: TRBJ1-1
D gene: NA
clone size: NA
CDR3 DNA: TGTGCCAGCAATGCCCGGGTTGACACTGAAGCTTTCTTT
CDR3 protein: CASNARVDTEAFF

V gene: TRBV6-1
J gene: TRBJ1-6
D gene: NA
clone size: few
CDR3 DNA: TGTGCCAGCAGTACACAGTTCTCCTATAATTCACCCCTCCACTTT
CDR3 protein: CASSTQFSYNSPLHF

V gene: TRBV16
J gene: TRBJ1-2
D gene: NA
clone size: NA
CDR3 DNA: TGTGCCAGCAGCCAATCGAGGGCTGGTGGCTACACCTTC
CDR3 protein: CASSQSRAGGYTF

V gene: TRBV10-3
J gene: TRBJ2-3
D gene: NA
clone size: few
CDR3 DNA: TGTGCCATCAGTGAAGCCGTCACAGATACGCAGTATTTT
CDR3 protein: CAISEAVTDTQYF

V gene: TRBV23-1
J gene: TRBJ1-2
D gene: NA
clone size: NA
CDR3 DNA: TGCGCCAGCAGTCCGACCAGGGCCGGCAACTATGGCTACACCTTC
CDR3 protein: CASSPTRAGNYGYTF

V gene: TRBV6-1
J gene: TRBJ2-2
D gene: NA
clone size: NA
CDR3 DNA: TGTGCCACCGGAGCGGACGCGAACACCGGGGAGCTGTTTTTT
CDR3 protein: CATGADANTGELFF

V gene: TRBV7-9
J gene: TRBJ2-3
D gene: NA
clone size: once
CDR3 DNA: TGTGCCAGCAGCTTATTCCGGGGAGGTAGCACAGATACGCAGTATTTT
CDR3 protein: CASSLFRGGSTDTQYF

V gene: TRBV30
J gene: TRBJ1-1
D gene: NA
clone size: NA
CDR3 DNA: TGTGCTAGTGACAAAACCCCGAACACTGAAGCTTTCTTT
CDR3 protein: CASDKTPNTEAFF

V gene: TRBV6-5
J gene: TRBJ1-1
D gene: NA
clone size: NA
CDR3 DNA: TGTGCCAGCAGCCCCCGGGGGGGAGGGGTAGCTTTCTTT
CDR3 protein: CASSPRGGGVAFF

V gene: TRBV19
J gene: TRBJ2-7
D gene: TRBD1
clone size: NA
CDR3 DNA: TGTGCCAGTAGTATACTCCGCGGGACAGGGGCCTACGAGCAGTACTTC
CDR3 protein: CASSILRGTGAYEQYF

V gene: TRBV7-9
J gene: TRBJ1-1
D gene: NA
clone size: once
CDR3 DNA: TGTGCCAGCAGCTACAGGACCGTGGCGAACACTGAAGCTTTCTTT
CDR3 protein: CASSYRTVANTEAFF

V gene: TRBV5-1
J gene: TRBJ1-2
D gene: NA
clone size: NA
CDR3 DNA: TGCGCCAGCAGCTTTGACACGAACTATGGCTACACCTTC
CDR3 protein: CASSFDTNYGYTF

V gene: TRBV5-1
J gene: TRBJ1-1
D gene: NA
clone size: NA
CDR3 DNA: TGCGCCAGCAGGCTATTGAACACTGAAGCTTTCTTT
CDR3 protein: CASRLLNTEAFF

V gene: TRBV19
J gene: TRBJ1-2
D gene: NA
clone size: NA
CDR3 DNA: TGTGCCAGTAGTATTGTGGGAGCTACCAGCTATGGCTACACCTTC
CDR3 protein: CASSIVGATSYGYTF

V gene: TRBV9
J gene: TRBJ2-7
D gene: TRBD1
clone size: NA
CDR3 DNA: TGTGCCAGCAGCGCTACAGGGGGAGGCTCCTACGAGCAGTACTTC
CDR3 protein: CASSATGGGSYEQYF

V gene: TRBV11-2
J gene: TRBJ2-3
D gene: NA
clone size: NA
CDR3 DNA: TGTGCCAGCAGCACGCGGACAGATACGCAGTATTTT
CDR3 protein: CASSTRTDTQYF

V gene: TRBV9
J gene: TRBJ2-1
D gene: NA
clone size: NA
CDR3 DNA: TGTGCCAGCAGCGTAGAGGGGGGGGCCGAGCAGTTCTTC
CDR3 protein: CASSVEGGAEQFF

V gene: TRBV6-1
J gene: TRBJ1-2
D gene: TRBD1
clone size: NA
CDR3 DNA: TGTGCCATCCCATCCCCGGGACAGGGGGCGCCTGGCTACACCTTC
CDR3 protein: CAIPSPGQGAPGYTF

V gene: TRBV10-3
J gene: TRBJ2-1
D gene: TRBD2
clone size: few
CDR3 DNA: TGTGCCATCAGTACCGGACTAGGGGCCTACAATGAGCAGTTCTTC
CDR3 protein: CAISTGLGAYNEQFF

V gene: TRBV6-1
J gene: TRBJ1-5
D gene: NA
clone size: few
CDR3 DNA: TGTGCCAGCAGTGGAGAAATCAATCAGCCCCAGCATTTT
CDR3 protein: CASSGEINQPQHF

V gene: TRBV7-3
J gene: TRBJ1-2
D gene: TRBD1
clone size: NA
CDR3 DNA: TGTGCCAGCAGCTTCCGGGACAGGTACTTCAACTATGGCTACACCTTC
CDR3 protein: CASSFRDRYFNYGYTF

V gene: TRBV5-6
J gene: TRBJ1-1
D gene: NA
clone size: NA
CDR3 DNA: TGTGCCAGCAGCTTGAGAGGTCAGCTTAACACTGAAGCTTTCTTT
CDR3 protein: CASSLRGQLNTEAFF

V gene: TRBV30
J gene: TRBJ2-2
D gene: TRBD1
clone size: NA
CDR3 DNA: TGTGCCTGGAGTGACCGGACAGGGGGCTGGACCGGGGAGCTGTTTTTT
CDR3 protein: CAWSDRTGGWTGELFF

V gene: TRBV30
J gene: TRBJ1-2
D gene: TRBD1
clone size: NA
CDR3 DNA: TGTGCCTGGAGTCCCGGGACAGGGGGCTTTGGCTACACCTTC
CDR3 protein: CAWSPGTGGFGYTF

V gene: TRBV13
J gene: TRBJ2-7
D gene: NA
clone size: NA
CDR3 DNA: TGTGCCAGCAGCTCGCCTCCCGCCGACAGGTTAAAATACGAGCAGTACTTC
CDR3 protein: CASSSPPADRLKYEQYF

V gene: TRBV4-1
J gene: TRBJ1-2
D gene: TRBD1
clone size: few
CDR3 DNA: TGCGCCAGCAGCCCTTGGACAGGGGTTGGCTACACCTTC
CDR3 protein: CASSPWTGVGYTF

V gene: TRBV19
J gene: TRBJ2-7
D gene: TRBD1
clone size: NA
CDR3 DNA: TGTGCCAGTAGGAGGGGGGGACAGGGCCACTACGAGCAGTACTTC
CDR3 protein: CASRRGGQGHYEQYF

V gene: TRBV30
J gene: TRBJ2-7
D gene: NA
clone size: NA
CDR3 DNA: TGTGCCTGGAGTGTTCCAGGGCGACTCTCCTACGAGCAGTACTTC
CDR3 protein: CAWSVPGRLSYEQYF

V gene: TRBV27
J gene: TRBJ2-1
D gene: TRBD2
clone size: NA
CDR3 DNA: TGTGCCAGCAGTAACCTAGCGGGAGTGCAGTTCTTC
CDR3 protein: CASSNLAGVQFF

V gene: TRBV7-9
J gene: TRBJ2-7
D gene: NA
clone size: NA
CDR3 DNA: TGTGCCAGCAGCTTACAGGGGAGCACCCCCTACGAGCAGTACTTC
CDR3 protein: CASSLQGSTPYEQYF

V gene: TRBV19
J gene: TRBJ2-3
D gene: TRBD2
clone size: NA
CDR3 DNA: TGTGCCAGTACCCTTACCGGGGGGAGCGGATACACAGATACGCAGTATTTT
CDR3 protein: CASTLTGGSGYTDTQYF

V gene: TRBV5-6
J gene: TRBJ2-5
D gene: TRBD2
clone size: NA
CDR3 DNA: TGTGCCAGCAGCCCGGGGACTAGCGGACAAGAGACCCAGTACTTC
CDR3 protein: CASSPGTSGQETQYF

V gene: TRBV11-2
J gene: TRBJ2-7
D gene: TRBD1
clone size: once
CDR3 DNA: TGTGCCAGCTCCCGGGACAGGGTACCCGAGCAGTACTTC
CDR3 protein: CASSRDRVPEQYF